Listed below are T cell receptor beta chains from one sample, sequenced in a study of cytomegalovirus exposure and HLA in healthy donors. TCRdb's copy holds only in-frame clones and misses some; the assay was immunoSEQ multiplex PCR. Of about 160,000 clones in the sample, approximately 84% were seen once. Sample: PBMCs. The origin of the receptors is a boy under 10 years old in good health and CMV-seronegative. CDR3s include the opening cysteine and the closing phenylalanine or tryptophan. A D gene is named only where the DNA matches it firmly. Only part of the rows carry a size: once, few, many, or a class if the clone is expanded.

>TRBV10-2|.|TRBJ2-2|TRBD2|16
CASSIPGLADTGELFF
TGCGCCAGCAGTATTCCGGGACTAGCGGACACCGGGGAGCTGTTTTTT
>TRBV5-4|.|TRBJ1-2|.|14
CASSVTGTPVPHTF
TGTGCCAGCAGCGTAACCGGGACACCGGTCCCCCACACCTTC
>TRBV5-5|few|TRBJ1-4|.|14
CASSFQITNEKLFF
TGTGCCAGCAGCTTCCAGATAACTAATGAAAAACTGTTTTTT
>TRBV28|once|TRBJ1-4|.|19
CASSLWGGRTLRGNEKLFF
TGTGCCAGCAGTTTATGGGGGGGAAGAACATTAAGAGGGAATGAAAAACTGTTTTTT
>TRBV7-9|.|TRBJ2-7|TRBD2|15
CASSSRLAGYYEQYF
TGTGCCAGCAGCTCCCGACTAGCGGGATACTACGAGCAGTACTTC
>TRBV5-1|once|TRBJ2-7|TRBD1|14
CASSSWGQIYEQYF
TGCGCCAGCAGCTCGTGGGGACAGATCTACGAGCAGTACTTC
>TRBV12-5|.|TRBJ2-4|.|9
CAEGLPRVF
TGTGCGGAAGGACTCCCCCGGGTCTTC
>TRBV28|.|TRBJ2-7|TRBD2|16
CASRLTTSNPSYEQYF
TGTGCCAGCAGGCTTACGACTAGCAATCCCTCCTACGAGCAGTACTTC
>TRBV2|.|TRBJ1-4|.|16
CASRRGIILLGEKLFF
TGTGCCAGCAGAAGGGGAATAATTCTTCTGGGTGAAAAACTGTTTTTT
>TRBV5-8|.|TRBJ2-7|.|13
CASSKDTIYEQYF
TGTGCCAGCAGCAAGGACACTATCTACGAGCAGTACTTC
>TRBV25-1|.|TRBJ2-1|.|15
CASSPSKGDYNEQFF
TGTGCCAGCAGCCCTAGTAAAGGCGACTACAATGAGCAGTTCTTC
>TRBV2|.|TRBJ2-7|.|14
CASLWDGRPYEQYF
TGTGCCAGCTTGTGGGACGGGAGACCCTACGAGCAGTACTTC
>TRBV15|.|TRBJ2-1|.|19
CATSRERGWGSHSYNEQFF
TGTGCCACCAGCAGAGAAAGGGGGTGGGGTAGCCACTCCTACAATGAGCAGTTCTTC
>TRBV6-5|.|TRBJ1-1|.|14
CASSYRTENTEAFF
TGTGCCAGCAGCTATAGGACAGAGAACACTGAAGCTTTCTTT
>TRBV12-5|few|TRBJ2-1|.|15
CASGLVPFQGDEQFF
TGTGCTAGTGGTTTGGTGCCTTTTCAGGGCGATGAGCAGTTCTTC
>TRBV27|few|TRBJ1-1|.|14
CASSPGTTESEAFF
TGTGCCAGCAGCCCGGGCACGACAGAGAGTGAAGCTTTCTTT
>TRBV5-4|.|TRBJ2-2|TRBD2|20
CASSLEVGGEGLISTGELFF
TGTGCCAGCAGCTTGGAGGTCGGGGGGGAGGGCCTTATTTCGACCGGGGAGCTGTTTTTT
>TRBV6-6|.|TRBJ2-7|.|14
CASSYRGEFYEQYF
TGTGCCAGCAGTTACCGAGGCGAATTCTACGAGCAGTACTTC
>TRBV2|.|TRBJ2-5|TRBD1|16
CASSGIGGSYQETQYF
TGTGCCAGCAGTGGGATAGGGGGCTCGTACCAAGAGACCCAGTACTTC
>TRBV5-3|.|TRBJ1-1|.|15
CARSFRGWSSTEAFF
TGTGCCAGAAGCTTCAGGGGTTGGAGTAGCACTGAAGCTTTCTTT
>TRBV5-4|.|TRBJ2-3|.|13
CASSMSGTDTQYF
TGTGCCAGCAGCATGTCGGGCACAGATACGCAGTATTTT
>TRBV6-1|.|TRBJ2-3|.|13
CASRSGGIDTQYF
TGTGCCAGCAGGTCGGGGGGCATAGATACGCAGTATTTT
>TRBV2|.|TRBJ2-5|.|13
CASSEDSEETQYF
TGTGCCAGCAGTGAGGACAGTGAAGAGACCCAGTACTTC
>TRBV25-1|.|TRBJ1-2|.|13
CATSRVQGSGYTF
TGTGCCACCTCAAGGGTACAGGGAAGTGGCTACACCTTC
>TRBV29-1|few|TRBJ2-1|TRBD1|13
CSGEVGQDNEQFF
TGCAGCGGCGAGGTTGGACAGGACAATGAGCAGTTCTTC
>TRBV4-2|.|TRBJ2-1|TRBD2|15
CASSQVGGDGNEQFF
TGTGCCAGCAGCCAAGTTGGGGGGGATGGCAATGAGCAGTTCTTC
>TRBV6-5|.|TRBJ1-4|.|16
CASSFSPRGIDEKLFF
TGTGCCAGCAGTTTCAGTCCCAGGGGAATAGATGAAAAACTGTTTTTT
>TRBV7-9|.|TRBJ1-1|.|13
CASSLGRNTEAFF
TGTGCCAGCAGCTTAGGCAGGAACACTGAAGCTTTCTTT
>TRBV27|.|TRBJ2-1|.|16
CASSLRRLAIYNEQFF
TGTGCCAGCAGTTTACGCCGGCTAGCGATATACAATGAGCAGTTCTTC
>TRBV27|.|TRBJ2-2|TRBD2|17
CASSLSIAGADAGELFF
TGTGCCAGCAGTTTATCCATAGCGGGAGCGGACGCCGGGGAGCTGTTTTTT
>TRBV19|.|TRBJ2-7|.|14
CASSTQAGRYEQYF
TGTGCCAGTAGTACCCAGGCCGGTCGCTACGAGCAGTACTTC
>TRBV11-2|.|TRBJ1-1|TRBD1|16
CASSSRTGGRNTEAFF
TGTGCCAGCAGCTCCAGGACAGGGGGAAGGAACACTGAAGCTTTCTTT
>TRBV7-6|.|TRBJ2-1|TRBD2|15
CASSLRLAGAYEQFF
TGTGCCAGCAGTTTAAGGCTAGCGGGAGCCTATGAGCAGTTCTTC